This record concerns one T cell receptor beta chain sequence. What it binds is not known. The CDR3 has 13 residues. CDR1 is SGHTA and CDR2 is FQGNSA in the germline V gene. V lost 1 base and J 5 bases, leaving 8 bases between the germline ends. TCRdb called the 5' RACE reads again in MiXCR, with one record for every CDR3 protein. The table records around 160,000 distinct CDR3 sequences, about 7% of them present only once. These data originate in a study of T cells after yellow fever vaccination. Study details: Fractions of low cell number were prepared using SMART-Seq v4 Ultra Low Input.

General study findings and limits: The secondary response showed a weaker magnitude and a faster peak, day 5 versus 15.

The material sequenced was CD4+ T cells sorted from PBMCs, taken around 5 days after the first yellow fever vaccination. This receptor was obtained from a man aged 18 to 29 who received the YFV17D yellow fever vaccine. The chain links TRBV7-2 to TRBJ1-2; no clear D. The DNA of the CDR3 is TGTGCCAGCAGCTTAGTTAGAGTGTATGGCTACACCTTC. As protein: CASSLVRVYGYTF.